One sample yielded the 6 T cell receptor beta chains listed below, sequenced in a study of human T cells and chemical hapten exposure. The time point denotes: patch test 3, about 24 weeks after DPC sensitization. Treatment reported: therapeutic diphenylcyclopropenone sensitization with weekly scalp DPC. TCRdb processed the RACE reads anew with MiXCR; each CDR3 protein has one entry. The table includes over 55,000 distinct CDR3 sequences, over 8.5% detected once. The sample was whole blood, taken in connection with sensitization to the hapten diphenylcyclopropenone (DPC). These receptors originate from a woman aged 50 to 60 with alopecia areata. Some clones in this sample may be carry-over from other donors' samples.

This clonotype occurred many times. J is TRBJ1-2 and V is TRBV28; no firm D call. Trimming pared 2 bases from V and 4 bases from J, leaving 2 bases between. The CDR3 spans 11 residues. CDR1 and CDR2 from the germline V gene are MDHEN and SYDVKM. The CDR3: CASSLAYGYTF. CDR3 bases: TGTGCCAGCAGTTTAGCCTATGGCTACACCTTC.

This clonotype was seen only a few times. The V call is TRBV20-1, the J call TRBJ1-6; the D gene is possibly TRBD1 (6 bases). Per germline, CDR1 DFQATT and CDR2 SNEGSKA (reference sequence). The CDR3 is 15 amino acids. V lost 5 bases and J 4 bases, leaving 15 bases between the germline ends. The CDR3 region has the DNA TGCAGTGCTTACGACAGGAAACTTTATAATTCACCCCTCCACTTT. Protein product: CSAYDRKLYNSPLHF.

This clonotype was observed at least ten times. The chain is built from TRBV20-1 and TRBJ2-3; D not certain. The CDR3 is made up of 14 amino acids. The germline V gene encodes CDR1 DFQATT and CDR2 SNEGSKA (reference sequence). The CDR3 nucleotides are TGCAGCCCGGATTGGAATTCGCACGCAGATACGCAGTATTTT. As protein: CSPDWNSHADTQYF.

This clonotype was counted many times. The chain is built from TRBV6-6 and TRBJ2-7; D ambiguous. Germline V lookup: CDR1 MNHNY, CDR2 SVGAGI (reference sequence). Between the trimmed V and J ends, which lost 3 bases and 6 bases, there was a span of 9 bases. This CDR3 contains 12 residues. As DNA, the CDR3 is TGTGCCAGCAGTTATCAACCCCCCGAGCAGTACTTC. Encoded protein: CASSYQPPEQYF.

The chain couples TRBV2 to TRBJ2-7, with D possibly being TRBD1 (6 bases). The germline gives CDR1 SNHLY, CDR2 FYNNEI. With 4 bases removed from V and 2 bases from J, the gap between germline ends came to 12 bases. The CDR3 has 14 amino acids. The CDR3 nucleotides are TGTGCCAGCAGTGGAGGGACATCCCCCTACGAGCAGTACTTC. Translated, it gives CASSGGTSPYEQYF.

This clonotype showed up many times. The CDR3 DNA sequence: TGTGCCAGCAGACCTGGGACAGCCTCTGGAAACACCATATATTTT. This gives the protein CASRPGTASGNTIYF. The rearrangement uses TRBV12-3 or TRBV12-4 and TRBJ1-3; TRBD1 matches 7 bases. The V and J ends lost 6 bases and 0 bases, in that order; junction bases with no gene match: 5. The CDR3 extends over 15 amino acids.